Below are 17 T cell receptor beta chains sequenced from a single sample in a study of T cell repertoires in cytomegalovirus infection. These receptors' antigens are unknown. Each CDR3 protein gets one entry after TCRdb re-called the reads with MiXCR. This table holds about 700,000 distinct CDR3 sequences, roughly 30% found once. Specimen: cultured PBMCs, collected from culture after CMV antigen stimulation. These receptors came from a human donor in good health (CMV status not recorded). Some clones in this sample may be carry-over from other donors' samples.

The J gene is TRBJ1-4, the V gene TRBV7-4; D uncertain. Germline V lookup: CDR1 SGHVT, CDR2 SQSDAQ. The V and J ends lost 0 bases and 7 bases respectively, with 15 bases between them. The CDR3 totals 16 residues. The CDR3: CASSLAGRAYGEKLFF. CDR3 in DNA: TGTGCCAGCAGCTTAGCAGGAAGGGCTTATGGTGAAAAACTGTTTTTT.

The chain carries TRBV6-2 or TRBV6-3 and TRBJ1-1, with D hard to call. Trimming left V 6 bases short and J 1 base short, with 6 bases between. The germline gives CDR1 MNHEY, CDR2 SVGEGT. The CDR3 has 12 residues. The CDR3 region is CASRSTNTEAFF. CDR3 sequence (DNA): TGTGCCAGCAGATCAACGAACACTGAAGCTTTCTTT.

This clonotype was counted between two and nine times. The rearrangement joins TRBV14 to TRBJ2-2; D is unclear. The CDR3 is made up of 14 amino acids. CDR1 is SGHDN, CDR2 FVKESK, per germline. V lost 1 base and J lost 3, with 6 bases in between. CDR3 protein: CASSQVTYTGELFF. The CDR3 DNA is TGTGCCAGCAGCCAAGTAACATACACCGGGGAGCTGTTTTTT.

The genes are TRBV4-3 and TRBJ2-7; 9 nucleotides align to TRBD1. Germline lookup yields CDR1 LGHNA and CDR2 YSLEER. The length of the CDR3 is 15 residues. The V segment lost 1 base and the J segment 4 bases; nucleotides outside the gene matches: 5. The CDR3 region is CASSQVTGGFYEQYF. DNA for the CDR3: TGCGCCAGCAGCCAAGTGACAGGGGGGTTTTACGAGCAGTACTTC.

The V call is TRBV2, the J call TRBJ2-3; perhaps D is TRBD1 or TRBD2 (6 bases each). CDR3 length: 16 amino acids. Germline-derived CDR1 and CDR2 are SNHLY and FYNNEI. V lost 7 bases to trimming and J lost 1 base, with 18 bases between them. The CDR3 DNA reads TGTGCCAGCACGAAGGGGGGTGGGCTGGGCACAGATACGCAGTATTTT. Its protein product is CASTKGGGLGTDTQYF. Drawing the rest from reference TRBV2 and TRBJ2-3, the complete variable domain is EPEVTQTPSHQVTQMGQEVILRCVPISNHLYFYWYRQILGQKVEFLVSFYNNEISEKSEIFDDQFSVERPDGSNFTLKIRSTKLEDSAMYFCASTKGGGLGTDTQYFGPGTRLTVL.

In this sample, this clonotype turned up a few times. The rearrangement links TRBV6-2 or TRBV6-3 to TRBJ1-1; weak D call: TRBD1 (5 bases). The length of the CDR3 is 15 residues. Germline assignment: CDR1 MNHEY and CDR2 SVGEGT. V was shortened by 7 bases and J by 11 bases, with 26 bases between the two germline ends. The CDR3 nucleotides read TGTGCCAGCAAACAATTAGCCGGCCTAAAGCGGGACGCTTTCTTT. Translation gives CASKQLAGLKRDAFF.

J is TRBJ2-7 and V is TRBV20-1; the match to TRBD2 covers 7 bases. Looked up from germline, CDR1 is DFQATT and CDR2 is SNEGSKA (reference sequence). The CDR3 has 14 amino acids. V was clipped by 3 bases and J by 3 bases; unmatched bases: 8. The CDR3 reads CSASSVRGDYEQYF. DNA for the CDR3: TGCAGTGCTAGTTCTGTCCGGGGGGACTACGAGCAGTACTTC.

V usage is TRBV6-2 or TRBV6-3 and J usage is TRBJ1-2, with D possibly matching TRBD1 (5 bases). V was shortened by 0 bases and J by 14 bases, with 13 bases between the two germline ends. The CDR3 is 12 residues long. Germline CDR1 reads MNHEY; CDR2 reads SVGEGT. The CDR3 sequence: CASSYSTALRTF. Here the CDR3 DNA reads TGTGCCAGCAGTTACTCGACAGCCCTTAGGACCTTC.

This clonotype was counted only a few times. The gene calls are TRBV25-1 and TRBJ1-2, with D tentatively TRBD1 (5 bases). Trimming cost V 5 bases and J 4 bases, with 11 bases left between them. This CDR3 has 13 residues. Germline V gene sequence: CDR1 MGHDK, CDR2 SYGVNS. For the CDR3, the DNA is TGTGCCAGCAGTTCTGGACACTTCTATGGCTACACCTTC. It encodes CASSSGHFYGYTF.

The rearrangement links TRBV25-1 to TRBJ1-6; 7 bases agree with TRBD1. This CDR3 region has 13 residues. In germline, CDR1 is MGHDK, CDR2 SYGVNS. The junction had 4 bases not matched to a gene; V was cut back by 7 bases and J by 7 bases. For the CDR3, the DNA is TGTGCCAGCATGGACAGGTTAAATTCACCCCTCCACTTT. Encoded protein: CASMDRLNSPLHF.

Only a few counts were recorded for this clonotype. CDR3 DNA: TGTGCCAGCAGCCAAGATCGCCTAGCGGGGGGACCAAACACCGGGGAGCTGTTTTTT. Its protein is CASSQDRLAGGPNTGELFF. The V and J genes are TRBV4-2 and TRBJ2-2; the match to TRBD2 covers 11 bases. The CDR3 length is 19 residues. Germline V gene data show CDR1 as LGHNA and CDR2 as YNFKEQ. Trimming cost V 0 bases and J 2 bases; bases outside gene matches: 8.

In its sample, this clonotype was seen a few times. The rearrangement links TRBV5-1 to TRBJ2-1; perhaps TRBD1 as D (5 bases). The V gene's germline CDR1 is SGHRS and CDR2 YFSETQ. CDR3 size: 13 residues. V was trimmed by 0 bases and J by 10 bases, leaving 11 bases between them. The CDR3: CASSLGSGQEQFF. CDR3 DNA: TGCGCCAGCAGCTTGGGGTCCGGACAAGAGCAGTTCTTC.

A few counts support this clonotype. V is TRBV6-5 and J is TRBJ1-1; 11 bases are shared with TRBD1. Germline trimming cut 5 bases from V and 4 bases from J; bases unmatched to any gene: 3. This CDR3 has 14 amino acids. Germline loops: CDR1 MNHEY, CDR2 SVGAGI. CDR3 DNA sequence: TGTGCCAGCAGTCGGGGGACAGGGGGCACTGAAGCTTTCTTT. It specifies CASSRGTGGTEAFF.

The chain carries TRBV7-9 and TRBJ2-7; D call uncertain. The CDR3 has 13 amino acids. Germline-derived CDR1 and CDR2 are SEHNR and FQNEAQ (reference sequence). Trimming took 7 bases from V and 0 from J, leaving 10 bases between them. The CDR3: CASNPTSSYEQYF. The CDR3 DNA is TGTGCCAGCAACCCCACAAGCTCCTACGAGCAGTACTTC. Full variable domain (rest looked up from reference TRBV7-9 and TRBJ2-7): DTGVSQNPRHKITKRGQNVTFRCDPISEHNRLYWYRQTLGQGPEFLTYFQNEAQLEKSRLLSDRFSAERPKGSFSTLEIQRTEQGDSAMYLCASNPTSSYEQYFGPGTRLTVT.

The chain carries TRBV20-1 and TRBJ1-2; D remains ambiguous. The V and J ends lost 4 bases and 4 bases respectively, with 10 bases between them. This CDR3 contains 12 residues. Looked up from germline, CDR1 is DFQATT and CDR2 is SNEGSKA (reference sequence). The DNA of the CDR3 is TGCAGTGCTAAGATCGGCTCCTATGGCTACACCTTC. Residues: CSAKIGSYGYTF.

There are many counts of this clonotype. The V call is TRBV7-2, the J call TRBJ1-4; D call uncertain. The germline V gene encodes CDR1 SGHTA and CDR2 FQGNSA. The germline V and J ends were trimmed by 1 base and 5 bases, with 5 bases remaining between them. The CDR3 consists of 13 residues. CDR3: CASSLGRNEKLFF. CDR3 sequence (DNA): TGTGCCAGCAGCTTAGGACGGAATGAAAAACTGTTTTTT.

The chain couples TRBV5-4 to TRBJ1-1, with D unclear. Germline V gene data show CDR1 as SGHNT and CDR2 as YYREEE (reference sequence). This CDR3 has 14 amino acids. Between the trimmed V and J ends, which lost 1 base and 1 base, there was a span of 8 bases. CDR3 DNA: TGTGCCAGCAGCTTGTATCTGGGGAACACTGAAGCTTTCTTT. As protein: CASSLYLGNTEAFF.